The 28 T cell receptor beta chains reported below all come from one sample, sequenced in a study of T cells after yellow fever vaccination. TCRdb used MiXCR to reprocess the 5' RACE reads, holding one entry per CDR3 protein. The data show approximately 300,000 distinct CDR3 sequences, with roughly 10% seen just once and 3% to 4% held by the top ten. The specimen was CD4+ T cells sorted from PBMCs, collected 45 days after the yellow fever booster vaccination. The receptors here all came from a man aged 18 to 35 who received the YFV17D yellow fever vaccine.

In regard to this clonotype: A read error may explain this, as a much larger clone is one base away. The chain is built from TRBV5-1 and TRBJ2-5; possible D gene TRBD2, 5 bases. The CDR3 length is 14 residues. Trimming cost V 0 bases and J 5 bases, with 11 bases left between them. Looked up from germline, CDR1 is SGHRS and CDR2 is YFSETQ. CDR3 bases: TGCGCCAGCAGCTTGGTGCGGCCGGGGGAGACCCAGTACTTC. Translation: CASSLVRPGETQYF.

This clonotype has at least ten counts. In nucleotides, the CDR3 is TGTGCCAGCAGCCCCCGGGACAGGATTAATTCACCCCTCCACTTT. Translated, it gives CASSPRDRINSPLHF. The chain links TRBV3-1 to TRBJ1-6; the match to TRBD1 covers 8 bases. With 4 bases clipped from V and 6 bases from J, the junction kept 5 bases outside the gene matches. This CDR3 has 15 residues. Germline values: CDR1 LGHDT, CDR2 YNNKEL (reference sequence).

The V gene is TRBV3-1, the J gene TRBJ2-1, with 10 bases identical to TRBD2. Germline loops: CDR1 LGHDT, CDR2 YNNKEL (reference sequence). V lost 1 base, J lost 6 bases, and 3 bases stayed unmatched. The CDR3 runs to 15 residues. This chain's CDR3 is CASSQGLAGANEQFF. The CDR3 DNA reads TGTGCCAGCAGCCAAGGCCTAGCGGGGGCCAATGAGCAGTTCTTC.

In its sample, this clonotype was seen a few times. The chain links TRBV28 to TRBJ1-4; D is ambiguous. Germline V gene data show CDR1 as MDHEN and CDR2 as SYDVKM. This CDR3 is built from 15 residues. Deletions cut 5 bases from V and 4 bases from J, with 14 bases between. This CDR3 reads CASSDSRGGNEKLFF. In DNA, the CDR3 is TGTGCCAGCAGTGATTCCCGGGGTGGTAATGAAAAACTGTTTTTT.

The V and J genes are TRBV5-4 and TRBJ2-1; D is tentatively TRBD1 or TRBD2 (7 bases each). Germline values: CDR1 SGHNT, CDR2 YYREEE (reference sequence). The CDR3 totals 12 residues. V dropped 4 bases and J dropped 14 bases, with 16 bases sitting between them. CDR3 amino acids: CASSIDREGEFF. The CDR3 bases are TGTGCCAGCAGCATAGACAGGGAGGGGGAGTTCTTC.

The chain employs TRBV10-1 and TRBJ2-7; 10 positions match TRBD1. J was trimmed by 6 bases and V by 2 bases; bases with no gene match: 4. The CDR3 is made up of 14 amino acids. Germline-derived CDR1 and CDR2 are WNHNN and SYGVQD (reference sequence). For the CDR3, the DNA is TGCGCCAGCAGTGAGGACAGGGGGCTCCTCGAGCAGTACGTC. Translated, it gives CASSEDRGLLEQYV.

This clonotype was observed a handful of times. V usage is TRBV5-1 and J usage is TRBJ2-3; 8 bases are a match to TRBD2. V lost 5 bases to trimming and J lost 8 bases; unmatched junction nucleotides: 13. The CDR3 contains 15 residues. Germline values: CDR1 SGHRS, CDR2 YFSETQ. CDR3 residues: CASRPIIAGPGTQYF. The CDR3 DNA is TGCGCCAGCAGGCCCATTATAGCGGGACCGGGTACGCAGTATTTT.

This clonotype was picked up many times. This chain uses TRBV12-3 or TRBV12-4 with TRBJ2-1, with TRBD2 matching over 11 bases. This CDR3 contains 14 residues. Trimming removed 6 bases from V and 4 bases from J; junction bases left unmatched: 2. In nucleotides, the CDR3 is TGTGCCAGCAGCTCTAGCGGGGGGTACAATGAGCAGTTCTTC. This gives the protein CASSSSGGYNEQFF.

This clonotype was observed a handful of times. This sequence joins TRBV9 and TRBJ1-2; TRBD1 agrees at 7 bases. Germline trimming cut 2 bases from V and 4 bases from J; bases unmatched to any gene: 5. From germline, CDR1 is SGDLS and CDR2 YYNGEE. The CDR3 has 14 residues. CDR3 coding DNA: TGTGCCAGCAGCGTGGTCCGGGACAGCTATGGCTACACCTTC. Translated, it gives CASSVVRDSYGYTF.

This clonotype has a count of ten or more. J is TRBJ2-1 and V is TRBV14, with 10 bases fitting TRBD2. Germline V lookup: CDR1 SGHDN, CDR2 FVKESK. This CDR3 comprises 15 residues. The V segment lost 1 base and the J segment 3 bases; nucleotides outside the gene matches: 0. The CDR3 spells CASSQGLAGYNEQFF. The CDR3 region has the DNA TGTGCCAGCAGCCAAGGACTAGCGGGCTACAATGAGCAGTTCTTC.

The V and J genes are TRBV18 and TRBJ1-1, with D possibly being TRBD1 (6 bases). Germline CDR1 reads KGHSH; CDR2 reads LQKENI. The CDR3 is 14 residues long. The ends were cut back, 4 bases at V and 5 bases at J, with 14 bases in the middle. The CDR3 DNA sequence: TGTGCCAGCTCACGGGGCAGGGGAGAAACTGAAGCTTTCTTT. Translating it yields CASSRGRGETEAFF.

The chain links TRBV18 to TRBJ2-1, with 11 bases lining up with TRBD2. This CDR3 region has 12 residues. The trim removed 2 bases at V and 15 bases at J, leaving 3 bases unmatched. Germline CDR1 KGHSH, CDR2 LQKENI. The DNA for the CDR3 is TGTGCCAGCTCACCAGCGGGACTAGCGGCGTTCTTC. It yields the protein CASSPAGLAAFF.

On this clonotype: At one of its ends the junction is not consistent with the germline gene, which may arise from a read error. The chain employs TRBV5-1 and TRBJ2-1; D uncertain. This CDR3 is built from 15 residues. The germline V gene has CDR1 SGHRS and CDR2 YFSETQ. The CDR3 reads CASSPYSISSNEQFF. The CDR3 DNA reads as TGCGCCAGCAGCCCCTACTCCATTTCCTCCAATGAGCAGTTCTTC.

This clonotype was observed a few times. The chain employs TRBV6-1 and TRBJ1-4; D gene ambiguous. The CDR3 is 14 residues long. Trimming cost V 2 bases and J 6 bases, with 10 bases left between them. Germline loops: CDR1 MNHNS, CDR2 SASEGT. The CDR3 here is CASSEQTTYEKLFF. CDR3 nucleotides: TGTGCCAGCAGTGAACAGACTACGTATGAAAAACTGTTTTTT.

This clonotype was observed a handful of times. The chain uses TRBV6-2 or TRBV6-3 and TRBJ2-7, with unresolved D. With 0 bases removed from V and 12 bases from J, the gap between germline ends came to 15 bases. The germline CDR1 and CDR2 sequences are MNHEY and SVGEGT. The CDR3 runs 13 residues. Here the CDR3 DNA reads TGTGCCAGCAGTTACTCGAAAGACTCTCCGCTGTACGTC. Residues: CASSYSKDSPLYV.

This clonotype has more than one count but fewer than ten. The rearrangement uses TRBV7-2 and TRBJ2-1; 8 positions match TRBD2. J gave up 3 bases and V 5 bases, and 12 bases lay outside the gene matches. Germline V lookup: CDR1 SGHTA, CDR2 FQGNSA. The CDR3 runs to 17 residues. In nucleotides, the CDR3 is TGTGCCAGCAGCCTATCCCGCAGCGGGGGCCACTACAATGAGCAGTTCTTC. This codes for CASSLSRSGGHYNEQFF.

This clonotype has more than one count but fewer than ten. The CDR3 spells CASSLVPTPGNTIYF. The CDR3, as DNA: TGTGCCAGCAGCTTAGTCCCTACACCAGGAAACACCATATATTTT. J is TRBJ1-3 and V is TRBV11-2, with D unclear. Deletions cut 1 base from V and 4 bases from J, with 11 bases between. There are 15 residues in the CDR3. The germline V gene has CDR1 SGHAT and CDR2 FQNNGV.

V usage is TRBV20-1 and J usage is TRBJ1-2; a weak D match, TRBD1 (5 bases). The CDR3 is 12 amino acids. Per germline, CDR1 DFQATT and CDR2 SNEGSKA (reference sequence). The V end lost 3 bases, the J end lost 3 bases, and 8 bases lay between the germline ends. The CDR3 spells CSASSGDYGYTF. CDR3 nucleotide sequence: TGCAGTGCTAGCTCGGGGGACTATGGCTACACCTTC.

This clonotype was observed a handful of times. The rearrangement uses TRBV29-1 and TRBJ2-1; no definite D call. The germline V and J ends were trimmed by 3 bases and 0 bases, with 9 bases remaining between them. The CDR3 is 14 residues long. CDR1 is SQVTM and CDR2 is ANQGSEA in the germline V gene. The CDR3 loop is CSVEVRSSYNEQFF. The DNA for the CDR3 is TGCAGCGTTGAGGTGAGGAGCTCCTACAATGAGCAGTTCTTC.

This clonotype has a count of ten or more. This chain uses TRBV30 with TRBJ1-4; a possible D gene is TRBD1 (5 bases). This CDR3 comprises 16 residues. Germline loops: CDR1 GTSNPN, CDR2 SVGIG (reference sequence). The V end was cut by 2 bases, the J end by 3 bases, with 16 bases between. The CDR3 protein is CAWSSGRAGPNEKLFF. As DNA, the CDR3 is TGTGCCTGGAGTTCGGGTCGGGCAGGGCCTAATGAAAAACTGTTTTTT.

The chain joins TRBV6-5 to TRBJ2-7, with D possibly matching TRBD2 (5 bases). Trimming removed 8 bases from V and 7 bases from J, with 15 bases in between. The CDR3 is made up of 12 amino acids. The germline V gene has CDR1 MNHEY and CDR2 SVGAGI. CDR3 loop: CASPMVGGEQYV. The CDR3 DNA reads as TGTGCCAGCCCTATGGTGGGCGGGGAGCAGTACGTC.

This clonotype was counted between two and nine times. The CDR3 nucleotides are TGTGCCAGCAGCCTCCGGGAGGCCTATGAGCAGTTCTTC. It yields the protein CASSLREAYEQFF. This sequence joins TRBV3-1 and TRBJ2-1; TRBD2 agrees at 7 bases. CDR1 is LGHDT and CDR2 is YNNKEL in the germline V gene (reference sequence). V shed 4 bases, J shed 8 bases, and the junction held 5 bases outside the gene matches. The CDR3 sequence is 13 residues long.

The chain employs TRBV20-1 and TRBJ2-2; 9 bases are shared with TRBD2. Trimming at V came to 0 bases and at J to 3 bases, leaving 5 bases not matched to a gene. CDR1 is DFQATT and CDR2 is SNEGSKA in the germline V gene (reference sequence). The CDR3 covers 16 residues. The CDR3 coding sequence is TGCAGTGCTAGAGACCCAATAGCGGGGGACACCGGGGAGCTGTTTTTT. It encodes CSARDPIAGDTGELFF.

This sequence joins TRBV6-5 and TRBJ1-2, with unresolved D. The germline V and J ends were trimmed by 10 bases and 2 bases, with 14 bases remaining between them. Germline V gene data show CDR1 as MNHEY and CDR2 as SVGAGI. The CDR3 loop spans 13 amino acids. CDR3 DNA: TGTGCCATAAAAAGCCCACAAAACTATGGCTACACCTTC. This encodes CAIKSPQNYGYTF.

The chain is built from TRBV6-2 or TRBV6-3 and TRBJ1-5; weak D call: TRBD1 (5 bases). The CDR3 runs 17 residues. Trimming shortened V by 4 bases and J by 10 bases, and 26 bases separated the two germline ends. In germline, CDR1 is MNHEY, CDR2 SVGEGT. CDR3 region: CASSLGQWEGTISPQHF. The DNA of the CDR3 is TGTGCCAGCAGTTTGGGGCAGTGGGAGGGGACCATCAGCCCCCAGCATTTT.

This clonotype has a handful of counts. This chain links TRBV6-5 with TRBJ1-2; D is uncertain. The V end was cut by 0 bases, the J end by 1 base, with 9 bases between. CDR3 size: 15 residues. From germline, CDR1 is MNHEY and CDR2 SVGAGI. CDR3 coding DNA: TGTGCCAGCAGTTACTCAGGAGGGTTTAACTATGGCTACACCTTC. Its protein is CASSYSGGFNYGYTF.

The genes are TRBV24-1 and TRBJ2-4, with D perhaps being TRBD1 or TRBD2 (6 bases each). Looked up from germline, CDR1 is KGHDR and CDR2 is SFDVKD. CDR3 length equals 16 residues. The V end lost 4 bases, the J end lost 0 bases, and 12 bases lay between the germline ends. The CDR3 sequence: CATSEGAGLAKNIQYF. The DNA for the CDR3 is TGTGCCACCAGTGAGGGGGCGGGACTAGCCAAAAACATTCAGTACTTC.

In its sample, this clonotype was seen many times. The chain carries TRBV12-3 or TRBV12-4 and TRBJ1-1; 8 bases agree with TRBD1. V lost 2 bases and J lost 5; bases outside the gene matches: 16. The CDR3 is 18 amino acids. The chain's CDR3 is CASSLKRRGLSYRTEAFF. In nucleotides, the CDR3 is TGTGCCAGCAGTTTAAAACGCAGGGGGCTGTCGTATCGTACTGAAGCTTTCTTT.